This passage covers 2 T cell receptor beta chains from one sample sequenced in a study of metastatic and nonmetastatic thyroid tumors. MiXCR was used by TCRdb to re-call the PCR reads. The data contain about 19,000 clones, 16% of them singletons. No treatment had been given to any patient before thyroid surgery. Sequencing input: blood. The source is a male donor with papillary thyroid cancer or a benign thyroid nodule (not recorded which). Some clones in this sample may be carry-over from other donors' samples.

This clone was picked up many times. The same CDR3 is also encoded by other DNA sequences in this sample. V usage is TRBV27 and J usage is TRBJ1-6; TRBD1 aligns across 7 bases. Germline lookup yields CDR1 MNHEY and CDR2 SMNVEV (reference sequence). With V trimmed by 4 bases and J by 8 bases, 5 bases remained unmatched. The length of the CDR3 is 14 residues. CDR3 DNA: TGTGCCAGCAGTTCGACAGGGAGGGATTCACCCCTCCACTTT. Translation: CASSSTGRDSPLHF.

There are a few counts of this clone. The chain combines TRBV10-1 with TRBJ2-2, with 7 bases identical to TRBD1. The CDR3 length is 15 residues. V dropped 3 bases and J dropped 0; count of bases not matched to a gene: 1. Looked up from germline, CDR1 is WNHNN and CDR2 is SYGVQD (reference sequence). CDR3 sequence reads: CASSEGTANTGELFF. CDR3 in DNA: TGCGCCAGCAGTGAAGGGACAGCGAACACCGGGGAGCTGTTTTTT.